This T cell receptor beta chain emerged from a study of blood T cell repertoires in COVID-19. Per the original data handling: Amplified reference gene primers provided the basis for estimating nucleated cell counts. TCRdb's copy holds only in-frame clones and misses some; the assay was immunoSEQ multiplex PCR. V and J calls and clone size are those listed in that table; D and trimming were worked out from the DNA. The table records about 280,000 clones, approximately 91% of them present only once. CDR1 and CDR2 from the germline V gene are SEHNR and FQNEAQ (reference sequence). V shed 7 bases and J shed 4 bases, with 13 bases lying between them. This CDR3 region has 13 residues.

This chain joins TRBV7-9 and TRBJ2-5; tentative D call: TRBD2 (6 bases). This TCR was recovered from a man younger than 35 with active or convalescent COVID-19. The sequenced sample was peripheral blood. The CDR3 DNA reads as TGTGCCAGCAACGTGGGGGGAGCAGAGACCCAGTACTTC. Its translation: CASNVGGAETQYF.